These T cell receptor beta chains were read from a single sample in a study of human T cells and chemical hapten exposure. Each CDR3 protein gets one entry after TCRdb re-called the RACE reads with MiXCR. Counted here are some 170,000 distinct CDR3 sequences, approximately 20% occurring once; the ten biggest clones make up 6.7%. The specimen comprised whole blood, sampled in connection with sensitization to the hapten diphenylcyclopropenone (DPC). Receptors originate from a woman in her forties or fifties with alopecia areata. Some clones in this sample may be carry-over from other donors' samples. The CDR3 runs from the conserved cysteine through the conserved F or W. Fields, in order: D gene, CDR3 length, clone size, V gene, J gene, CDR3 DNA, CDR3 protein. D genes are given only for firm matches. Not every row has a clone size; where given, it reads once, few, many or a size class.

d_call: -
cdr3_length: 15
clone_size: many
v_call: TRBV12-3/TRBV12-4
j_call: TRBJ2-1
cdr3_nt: TGTGCCAGCAGTTTAGCGGGAGGCCCTCTCGATGAGCAGTTCTTC
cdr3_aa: CASSLAGGPLDEQFF

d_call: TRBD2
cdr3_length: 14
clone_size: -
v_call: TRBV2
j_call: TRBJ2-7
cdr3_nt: TGTGCCAGCAGTAGACTAGCGGGAGACGTGGGGCAGTACTTC
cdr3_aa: CASSRLAGDVGQYF

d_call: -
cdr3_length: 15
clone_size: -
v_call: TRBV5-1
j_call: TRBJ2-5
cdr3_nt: TGCGCCAGCAGCCCCAATACGGGGAACCAAGAGACCCAGTACTTC
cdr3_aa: CASSPNTGNQETQYF

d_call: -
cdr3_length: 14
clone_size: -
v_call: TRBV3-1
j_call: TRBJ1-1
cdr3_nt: TGTGCCAGCAGCCAGACTTGGATAGACACTGAAGCTTTCTTT
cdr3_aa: CASSQTWIDTEAFF

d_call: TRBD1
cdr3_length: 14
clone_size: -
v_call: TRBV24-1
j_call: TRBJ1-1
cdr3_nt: TGTGCCACCAGGGGACAGGGGGCTTTCACTGAAGCTTTCTTT
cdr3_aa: CATRGQGAFTEAFF

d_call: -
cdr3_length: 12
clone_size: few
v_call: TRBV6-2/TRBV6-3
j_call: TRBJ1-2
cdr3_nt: TGTGCCAGCAGACCAGTAAGCTATGGCTACACCTTC
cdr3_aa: CASRPVSYGYTF

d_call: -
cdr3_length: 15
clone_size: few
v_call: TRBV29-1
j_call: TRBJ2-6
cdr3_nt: TGCAGCGTTGAAGATCGGGTTTCTGGGGCCAACGTCCTGACTTTC
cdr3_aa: CSVEDRVSGANVLTF

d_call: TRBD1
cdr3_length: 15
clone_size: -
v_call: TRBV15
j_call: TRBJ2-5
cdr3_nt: TGTGCCACCAGCAGAGCAAAGCAGGGGGTAGAGACCCAGTACTTC
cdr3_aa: CATSRAKQGVETQYF

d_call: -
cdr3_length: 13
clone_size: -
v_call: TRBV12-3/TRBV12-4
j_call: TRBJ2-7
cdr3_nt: TGTGCCAGCAGTCCCTCGACCCTCATCGAGCAGTACTTC
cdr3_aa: CASSPSTLIEQYF

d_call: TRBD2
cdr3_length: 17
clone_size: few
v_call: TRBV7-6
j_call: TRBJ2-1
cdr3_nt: TGTGCCAGCAGCCCAGGACTAGCGGGCAGCTCCTACAATGAGCAGTTCTTC
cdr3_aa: CASSPGLAGSSYNEQFF

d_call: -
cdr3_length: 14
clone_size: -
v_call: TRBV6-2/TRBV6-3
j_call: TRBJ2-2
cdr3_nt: TGTGCCAGCAGCCAGACAATTTTGGCCGGGGAGCTGTTTTTT
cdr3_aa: CASSQTILAGELFF

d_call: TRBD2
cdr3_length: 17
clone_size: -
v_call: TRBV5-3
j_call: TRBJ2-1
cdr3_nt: TGTGCCAGAAGCCCGACTAGCGGGAGCTGCTCCTACAATGAGCAGTTCTTC
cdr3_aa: CARSPTSGSCSYNEQFF

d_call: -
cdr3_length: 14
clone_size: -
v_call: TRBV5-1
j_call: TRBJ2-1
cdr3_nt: TGCGCCAGCAACCCCACCTCCGGCAGCAATGAGCAGTTCTTC
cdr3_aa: CASNPTSGSNEQFF

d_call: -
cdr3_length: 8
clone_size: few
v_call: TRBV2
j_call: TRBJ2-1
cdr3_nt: TGTGCCAGCAGTGAAGAATTCTTC
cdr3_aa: CASSEEFF

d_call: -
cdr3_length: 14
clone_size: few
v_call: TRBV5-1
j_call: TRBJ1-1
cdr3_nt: TGCGCCAGCAGCTTGGAGGGGATGGGCACTGAAGCTTTCTTT
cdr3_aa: CASSLEGMGTEAFF

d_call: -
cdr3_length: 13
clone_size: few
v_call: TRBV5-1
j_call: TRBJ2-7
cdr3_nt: TGCGCCAGCAGCTTCGTTCCGGGAGACGAGCAGTACTTC
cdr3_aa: CASSFVPGDEQYF

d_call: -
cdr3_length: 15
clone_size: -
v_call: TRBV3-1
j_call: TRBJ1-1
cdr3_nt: TGTGCCAGCAGCCAGATCCCGGGAGAGAACACTGAAGCTTTCTTT
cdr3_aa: CASSQIPGENTEAFF

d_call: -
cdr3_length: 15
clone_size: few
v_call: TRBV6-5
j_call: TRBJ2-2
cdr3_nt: TGTGCCAGCAGTTACTCCCCACTGAACACCGGGGAGCTGTTTTTT
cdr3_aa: CASSYSPLNTGELFF

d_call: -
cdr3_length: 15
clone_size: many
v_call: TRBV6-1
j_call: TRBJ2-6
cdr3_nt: TGTGCCAGCAGGGTTGGGCTGGACGGGGCCAACGTCCTGACTTTC
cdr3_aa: CASRVGLDGANVLTF

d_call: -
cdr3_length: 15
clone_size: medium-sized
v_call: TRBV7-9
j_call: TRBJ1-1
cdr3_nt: TGTGCCAGCAGCTTAGTTTCCATGGGGGGAACTGAAGCTTTCTTT
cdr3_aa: CASSLVSMGGTEAFF

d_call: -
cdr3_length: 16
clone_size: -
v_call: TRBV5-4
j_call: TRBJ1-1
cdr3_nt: TGTGCCAGCAGCTTAGCGCCAGGGGCTTTGGAGAGTACGTCTTTCTTT
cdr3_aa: CASSLAPGALESTSFF

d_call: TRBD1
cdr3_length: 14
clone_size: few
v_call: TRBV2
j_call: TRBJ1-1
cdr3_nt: TGTGCCAGCGTCACAGGGGTCGGGAACACTGAAGCTTTCTTT
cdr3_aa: CASVTGVGNTEAFF

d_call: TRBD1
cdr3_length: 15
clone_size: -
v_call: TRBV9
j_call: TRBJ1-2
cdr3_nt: TGTGCCAGCAGCCCCTGGGACAGGGGGACGGATGGCTACACCTTC
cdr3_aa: CASSPWDRGTDGYTF

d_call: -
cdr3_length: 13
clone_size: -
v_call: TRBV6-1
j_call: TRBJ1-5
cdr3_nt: TGTGCCAGCATCGGCCAGCCCAGCCAGCCCCAGCATTTT
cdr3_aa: CASIGQPSQPQHF

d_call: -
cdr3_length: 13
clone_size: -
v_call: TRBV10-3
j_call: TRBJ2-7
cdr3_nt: TGTGCCATCAGTGAGGTCTCCGCCTACGAGCAGTACTTC
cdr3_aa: CAISEVSAYEQYF

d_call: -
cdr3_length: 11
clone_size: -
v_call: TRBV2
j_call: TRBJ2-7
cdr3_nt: TGTGCCAGCAAAGGGGTCAACGAGCAGTACTTC
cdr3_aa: CASKGVNEQYF

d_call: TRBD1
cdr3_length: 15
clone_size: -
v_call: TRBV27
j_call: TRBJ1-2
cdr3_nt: TGTGCCAGCAGTTCTGACGACAGGGGGCTAGATGGCTACACCTTC
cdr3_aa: CASSSDDRGLDGYTF

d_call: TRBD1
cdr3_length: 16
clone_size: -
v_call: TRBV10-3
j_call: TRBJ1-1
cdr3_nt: TGTGCCATCAGTGACGGGACAGGGGGTGTCAACACTGAAGCTTTCTTT
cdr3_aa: CAISDGTGGVNTEAFF

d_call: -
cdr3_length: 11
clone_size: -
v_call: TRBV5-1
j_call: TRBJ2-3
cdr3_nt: TGCGCCAGCAGCTTCCTCGATACGCAGTATTTT
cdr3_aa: CASSFLDTQYF

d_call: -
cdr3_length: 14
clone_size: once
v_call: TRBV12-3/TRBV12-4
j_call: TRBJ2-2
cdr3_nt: TGTGCCAGCACTCGGGGGTCGAACACCGGGGAGCTGTTTTTT
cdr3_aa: CASTRGSNTGELFF

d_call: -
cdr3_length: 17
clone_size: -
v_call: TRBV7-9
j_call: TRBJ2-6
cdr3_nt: TGTGCCAGCAGCTTACCCCCCTCAGGTTCCGGGGCCAACGTCCTGACTTTC
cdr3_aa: CASSLPPSGSGANVLTF

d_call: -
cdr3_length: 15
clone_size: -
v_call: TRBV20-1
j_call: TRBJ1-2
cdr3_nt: TGCAGTGCTAGAACGAGTCGCAGGCACTACTATGGCTACACCTTC
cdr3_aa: CSARTSRRHYYGYTF

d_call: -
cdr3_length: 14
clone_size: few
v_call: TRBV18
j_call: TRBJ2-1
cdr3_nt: TGTGCCAGCTCATTCAGATCTAGTTCCAATGAGCAGTTCTTC
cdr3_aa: CASSFRSSSNEQFF

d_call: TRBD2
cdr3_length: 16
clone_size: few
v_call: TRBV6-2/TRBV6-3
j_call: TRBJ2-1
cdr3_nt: TGTGCCAGCAGTGAAGTAGGGACTAGCGGGAAGGGTGAGCAGTTCTTC
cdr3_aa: CASSEVGTSGKGEQFF

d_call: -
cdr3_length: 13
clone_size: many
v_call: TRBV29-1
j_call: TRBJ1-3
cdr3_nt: TGCAGCGTTGGTGCGGGGGAATGGAACACCATATATTTT
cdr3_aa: CSVGAGEWNTIYF

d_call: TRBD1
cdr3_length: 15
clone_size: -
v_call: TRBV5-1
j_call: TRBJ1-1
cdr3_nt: TGCGCCAGCAGCTTCGGACAGGGATCGAACACTGAAGCTTTCTTT
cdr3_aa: CASSFGQGSNTEAFF

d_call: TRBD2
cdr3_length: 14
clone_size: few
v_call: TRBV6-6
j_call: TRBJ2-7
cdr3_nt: TGTGCCAGCAGTTATCCAGCGGGGAACTACGAGCAGTACTTC
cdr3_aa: CASSYPAGNYEQYF

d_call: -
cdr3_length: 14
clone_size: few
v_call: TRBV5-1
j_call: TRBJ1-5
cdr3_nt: TGCGCCAGCAGCTTGGGATCAGAAGATCAGCCCCAGCATTTT
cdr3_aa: CASSLGSEDQPQHF

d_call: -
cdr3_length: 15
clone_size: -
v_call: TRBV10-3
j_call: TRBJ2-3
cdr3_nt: TGTGCCATCAGTGAGTCGAGGGCTAGCACAGATACGCAGTATTTT
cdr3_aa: CAISESRASTDTQYF

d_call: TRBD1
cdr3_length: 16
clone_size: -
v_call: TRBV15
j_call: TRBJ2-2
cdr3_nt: TGTGCCACCAGGGAGCTCCGACAGGGAGTCACCGGGGAGCTGTTTTTT
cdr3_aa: CATRELRQGVTGELFF

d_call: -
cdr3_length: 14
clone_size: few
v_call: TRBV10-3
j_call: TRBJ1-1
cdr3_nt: TGTGCCATCAGTGGGCAGGGAATGAACACTGAAGCTTTCTTT
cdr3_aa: CAISGQGMNTEAFF

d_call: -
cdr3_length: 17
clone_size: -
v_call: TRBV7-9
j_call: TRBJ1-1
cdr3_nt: TGTGCCAGCAGCTTAGGTCTCGGCAGGTGGAGGAACACTGAAGCTTTCTTT
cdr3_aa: CASSLGLGRWRNTEAFF

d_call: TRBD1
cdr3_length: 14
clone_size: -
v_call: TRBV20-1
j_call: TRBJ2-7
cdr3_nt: TGCAGTGCTGCCTCTCGGGACAGGGCCTACGAGCAGTACTTC
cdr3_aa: CSAASRDRAYEQYF

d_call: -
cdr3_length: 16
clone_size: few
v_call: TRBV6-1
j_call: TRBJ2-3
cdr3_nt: TGTGCCAGCAGTGAAGGGGCTAGCGAGGGCACAGATACGCAGTATTTT
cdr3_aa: CASSEGASEGTDTQYF

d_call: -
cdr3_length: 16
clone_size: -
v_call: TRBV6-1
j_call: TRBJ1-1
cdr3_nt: TGTGCCAGCACCCGAAGGGCAGGTCTGGTGAACACTGAAGCTTTCTTT
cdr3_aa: CASTRRAGLVNTEAFF

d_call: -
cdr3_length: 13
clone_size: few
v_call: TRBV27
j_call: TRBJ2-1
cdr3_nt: TGTGCCAGCAGTTGGAAACCTAACAATGAGCAGTTCTTC
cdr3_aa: CASSWKPNNEQFF

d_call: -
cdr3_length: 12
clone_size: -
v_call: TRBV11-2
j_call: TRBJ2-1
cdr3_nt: TGTGCCAGCAGCTTAGCCCGGAATGAGCAGTTCTTC
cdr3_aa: CASSLARNEQFF

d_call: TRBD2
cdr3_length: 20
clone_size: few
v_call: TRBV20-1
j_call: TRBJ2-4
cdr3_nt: TGCAGTGCTAGCGAGCCCGAGACAGGGACTAGCATACTAGCCAAAAACATTCAGTACTTC
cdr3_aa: CSASEPETGTSILAKNIQYF

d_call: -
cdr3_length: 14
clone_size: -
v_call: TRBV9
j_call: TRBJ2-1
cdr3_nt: TGTGCCAGCAGCCCCTATCGGGCGTGGAATGAGCAGTTCTTC
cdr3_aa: CASSPYRAWNEQFF

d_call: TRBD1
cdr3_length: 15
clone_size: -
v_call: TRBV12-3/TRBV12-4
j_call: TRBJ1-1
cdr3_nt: TGTGCCAGCAGTTTTCGGACAGGGGGTGGAACTGAAGCTTTCTTT
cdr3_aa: CASSFRTGGGTEAFF

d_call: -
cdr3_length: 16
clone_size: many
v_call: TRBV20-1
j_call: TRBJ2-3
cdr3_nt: TGCAGTGCTAGAGACCCTCTTCCGTCCCACACAGATACGCAGTATTTT
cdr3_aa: CSARDPLPSHTDTQYF

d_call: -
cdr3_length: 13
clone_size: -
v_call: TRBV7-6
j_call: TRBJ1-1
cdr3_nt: TGTGCCAGCAGCTTAGGAGGTGGTATGGAAGCTTTCTTT
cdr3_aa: CASSLGGGMEAFF

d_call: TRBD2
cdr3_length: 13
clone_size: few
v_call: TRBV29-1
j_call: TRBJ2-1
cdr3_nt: TGCAGCGTTGAGTCAGCATCTAGCGGGAGTCAATTCTTC
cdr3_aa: CSVESASSGSQFF

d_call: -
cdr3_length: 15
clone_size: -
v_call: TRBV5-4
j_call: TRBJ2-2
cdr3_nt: TGTGCCAGCAGCGCCGACACCCCGGGAACCGGGGAGCTGTTTTTT
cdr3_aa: CASSADTPGTGELFF

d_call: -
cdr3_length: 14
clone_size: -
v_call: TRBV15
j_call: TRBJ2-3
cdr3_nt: TGTGCCACCAGCAGAGCGAGGCTGGCAGATACGCAGTATTTT
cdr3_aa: CATSRARLADTQYF